Listed below are T cell receptor beta chains from one sample, sequenced in a study of cytomegalovirus exposure and HLA in healthy donors. Clones were read by immunoSEQ multiplex PCR, and TCRdb kept only the in-frame ones, dropping some. The data show about 96,000 clones, around 79% seen once. Material for sequencing was PBMCs. The receptors were sampled from a female donor in good health and CMV-seropositive. The CDR3 runs from the conserved cysteine through the conserved F or W. A D gene is named only where the DNA matches it firmly. Clone size appears in some rows only: once, few, many, or a class for an expanded clone.

clone_size: NA; j_call: TRBJ2-7; v_call: TRBV7-2; d_call: NA; cdr3_aa: CASSKGRVHDYEQYF; cdr3_nt: TGTGCCAGCAGCAAAGGCAGGGTTCACGACTACGAGCAGTACTTC
clone_size: NA; j_call: TRBJ2-1; v_call: TRBV7-2; d_call: TRBD2; cdr3_aa: CASSLLARTSGALFEQFF; cdr3_nt: TGTGCCAGCAGCCTACTTGCCCGGACTAGCGGGGCCCTCTTTGAGCAGTTCTTC
clone_size: NA; j_call: TRBJ2-7; v_call: TRBV15; d_call: TRBD1; cdr3_aa: CATSRGDRAEQYF; cdr3_nt: TGTGCCACCAGCAGAGGGGACAGGGCCGAGCAGTACTTC
clone_size: NA; j_call: TRBJ2-7; v_call: TRBV15; d_call: NA; cdr3_aa: CATSRVQVSYEQYF; cdr3_nt: TGTGCCACCAGCAGAGTTCAGGTTTCCTACGAGCAGTACTTC
clone_size: NA; j_call: TRBJ1-2; v_call: TRBV5-5; d_call: NA; cdr3_aa: CASSLEGNGYTF; cdr3_nt: TGTGCCAGCAGCTTGGAGGGGAATGGCTACACCTTC
clone_size: NA; j_call: TRBJ2-7; v_call: TRBV4-3; d_call: NA; cdr3_aa: CASSHSGTLSYEQYF; cdr3_nt: TGCGCCAGCAGCCATTCCGGGACTCTGAGCTACGAGCAGTACTTC
clone_size: many; j_call: TRBJ2-3; v_call: TRBV6-4; d_call: TRBD2; cdr3_aa: CASSVSGGATDTQYF; cdr3_nt: TGTGCCAGCAGCGTTAGCGGGGGGGCCACAGATACGCAGTATTTT
clone_size: NA; j_call: TRBJ1-1; v_call: TRBV5-1; d_call: NA; cdr3_aa: CASSLTVLNTEAFF; cdr3_nt: TGCGCCAGCAGCTTGACGGTGCTGAACACTGAAGCTTTCTTT
clone_size: NA; j_call: TRBJ1-2; v_call: TRBV6-6; d_call: TRBD1; cdr3_aa: CASGRDRQNYGYTF; cdr3_nt: TGTGCCAGCGGAAGGGACAGGCAGAACTATGGCTACACCTTC
clone_size: NA; j_call: TRBJ2-1; v_call: TRBV6-5; d_call: NA; cdr3_aa: CASSPFPLYNEQFF; cdr3_nt: TGTGCCAGCAGCCCTTTTCCTCTGTACAATGAGCAGTTCTTC
clone_size: NA; j_call: TRBJ2-7; v_call: TRBV7-8; d_call: NA; cdr3_aa: CASSLVRGYEQYF; cdr3_nt: TGTGCCAGCAGCTTAGTAAGGGGGTACGAGCAGTACTTC
clone_size: few; j_call: TRBJ1-1; v_call: TRBV7-9; d_call: NA; cdr3_aa: CASSFQTTNTEAFF; cdr3_nt: TGTGCCAGCAGCTTCCAGACAACGAACACTGAAGCTTTCTTT
clone_size: NA; j_call: TRBJ2-7; v_call: TRBV4-3; d_call: TRBD2; cdr3_aa: CASRKTAGGAYEQYF; cdr3_nt: TGCGCCAGCAGAAAGACTGCGGGAGGAGCCTACGAGCAGTACTTC
clone_size: NA; j_call: TRBJ2-5; v_call: TRBV6-5; d_call: NA; cdr3_aa: CASIFQETQYF; cdr3_nt: TGTGCCAGCATCTTCCAAGAGACCCAGTACTTC
clone_size: once; j_call: TRBJ1-2; v_call: TRBV2; d_call: TRBD1; cdr3_aa: CASSPGQGYGYTF; cdr3_nt: TGTGCCAGCAGCCCGGGACAGGGCTATGGCTACACCTTC
clone_size: NA; j_call: TRBJ2-1; v_call: TRBV9; d_call: NA; cdr3_aa: CASSGTPSYNEQFF; cdr3_nt: TGTGCCAGCAGCGGGACACCTTCCTACAATGAGCAGTTCTTC
clone_size: NA; j_call: TRBJ1-1; v_call: TRBV6-1; d_call: NA; cdr3_aa: CASHRANTEAFF; cdr3_nt: TGTGCCTCCCACAGAGCGAACACTGAAGCTTTCTTT
clone_size: NA; j_call: TRBJ1-2; v_call: TRBV30; d_call: TRBD1; cdr3_aa: CAWSPPGQGVVQDGYTF; cdr3_nt: TGTGCCTGGAGTCCGCCCGGGCAGGGGGTCGTTCAGGATGGCTACACCTTC
clone_size: NA; j_call: TRBJ2-2; v_call: TRBV12-2; d_call: NA; cdr3_aa: CASRLRTGELFF; cdr3_nt: TGTGCAAGTCGCTTGCGCACCGGGGAGCTGTTTTTT
clone_size: NA; j_call: TRBJ2-1; v_call: TRBV27; d_call: TRBD1; cdr3_aa: CASRTGQSYNEQFF; cdr3_nt: TGTGCCAGCCGGACAGGGCAGTCCTACAATGAGCAGTTCTTC
clone_size: NA; j_call: TRBJ2-7; v_call: TRBV4-1; d_call: TRBD2; cdr3_aa: CASSLAASGTYEQYF; cdr3_nt: TGCGCCAGCAGCTTGGCGGCTAGCGGAACCTACGAGCAGTACTTC
clone_size: NA; j_call: TRBJ1-2; v_call: TRBV29-1; d_call: NA; cdr3_aa: CSGQLNYGYTF; cdr3_nt: TGCAGCGGACAGCTTAACTATGGCTACACCTTC
clone_size: NA; j_call: TRBJ2-1; v_call: TRBV5-1; d_call: NA; cdr3_aa: CASSLPRNTDNEQFF; cdr3_nt: TGCGCCAGCAGCTTGCCCAGGAACACAGACAATGAGCAGTTCTTC
clone_size: NA; j_call: TRBJ1-5; v_call: TRBV10-3; d_call: NA; cdr3_aa: CAISDSGPDQPQHF; cdr3_nt: TGTGCCATCAGTGACTCAGGGCCCGATCAGCCCCAGCATTTT
clone_size: few; j_call: TRBJ2-6; v_call: TRBV5-6; d_call: TRBD1; cdr3_aa: CASSWNRDRLYSGANVLTF; cdr3_nt: TGTGCCAGCAGCTGGAATCGGGACAGGCTTTACTCTGGGGCCAACGTCCTGACTTTC
clone_size: few; j_call: TRBJ2-1; v_call: TRBV28; d_call: NA; cdr3_aa: CASAKRLPYNEQFF; cdr3_nt: TGTGCCAGTGCGAAGCGGCTACCGTACAATGAGCAGTTCTTC
clone_size: NA; j_call: TRBJ1-2; v_call: TRBV28; d_call: NA; cdr3_aa: CASSDRGQAYGYTF; cdr3_nt: TGTGCCAGCAGCGACCGCGGGCAGGCCTATGGCTACACCTTC
clone_size: NA; j_call: TRBJ1-1; v_call: TRBV15; d_call: NA; cdr3_aa: CATSRDEEGAFF; cdr3_nt: TGTGCCACCAGCAGAGACGAGGAAGGAGCTTTCTTT